This TCR beta chain was obtained from a study of blood T cell repertoires in COVID-19. Study in general: The United States, Italy and Spain provided the acute and convalescent COVID-19 samples. Sample material is recorded as cDNA or gDNA derived from T cells, B-cell-depleted T cells, or PBMCs.

CDR1 is LNHDA and CDR2 is SQIVND in the germline V gene (reference sequence). Trimming left V 5 bases short and J 7 bases short, with 11 bases between. The CDR3 length is 12 residues. In this sample, this clone turned up once. Source study methods: Counts of nucleated cells, estimated from reference gene primer amplification, were obtained. Using immunoSEQ multiplex PCR, the repertoire was profiled, and TCRdb retains in-frame clones only, with some absent. V, J and clone size derive from that table, while D and trimming were established from the DNA sequence. This table has 70,000 to 85,000 clones, approximately 80% appearing once.

The clonotype originates from a human donor in a cohort sampled during active COVID-19. The chain employs TRBV19 and TRBJ1-2, with D perhaps matching TRBD1 (5 bases). Source material: peripheral blood. CDR3: CASSSGGFGYTF. CDR3 nucleotide sequence: TGTGCCAGTAGTTCCGGGGGTTTTGGCTACACCTTC.